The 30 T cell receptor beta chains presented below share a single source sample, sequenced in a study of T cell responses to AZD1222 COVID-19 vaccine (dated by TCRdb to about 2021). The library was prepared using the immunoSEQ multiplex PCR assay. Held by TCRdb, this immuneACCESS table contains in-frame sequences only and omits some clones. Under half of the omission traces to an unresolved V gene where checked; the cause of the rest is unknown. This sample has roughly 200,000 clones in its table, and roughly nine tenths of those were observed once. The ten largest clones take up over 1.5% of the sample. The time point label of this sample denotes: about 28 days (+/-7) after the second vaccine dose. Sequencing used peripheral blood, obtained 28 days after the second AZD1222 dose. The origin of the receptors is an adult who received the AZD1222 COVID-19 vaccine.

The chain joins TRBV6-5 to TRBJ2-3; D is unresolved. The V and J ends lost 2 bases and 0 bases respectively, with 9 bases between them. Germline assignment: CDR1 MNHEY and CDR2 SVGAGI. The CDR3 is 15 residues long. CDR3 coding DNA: TGTGCCAGCAGTTACGGCGTTCCTAGCACAGATACGCAGTATTTT. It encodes CASSYGVPSTDTQYF.

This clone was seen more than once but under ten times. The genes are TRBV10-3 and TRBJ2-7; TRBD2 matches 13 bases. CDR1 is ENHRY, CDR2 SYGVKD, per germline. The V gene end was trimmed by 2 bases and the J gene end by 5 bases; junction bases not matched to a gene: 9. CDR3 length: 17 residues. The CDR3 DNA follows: TGTGCCATCAGTGAGGCCCGCGGACTAGCGGGAGTGGACGAGCAGTACTTC. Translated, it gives CAISEARGLAGVDEQYF.

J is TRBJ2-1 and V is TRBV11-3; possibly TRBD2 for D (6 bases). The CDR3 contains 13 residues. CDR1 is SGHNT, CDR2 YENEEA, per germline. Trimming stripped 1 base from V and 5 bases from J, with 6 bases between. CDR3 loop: CASSLGGDNEQFF. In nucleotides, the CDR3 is TGTGCCAGCAGCTTAGGGGGGGACAATGAGCAGTTCTTC.

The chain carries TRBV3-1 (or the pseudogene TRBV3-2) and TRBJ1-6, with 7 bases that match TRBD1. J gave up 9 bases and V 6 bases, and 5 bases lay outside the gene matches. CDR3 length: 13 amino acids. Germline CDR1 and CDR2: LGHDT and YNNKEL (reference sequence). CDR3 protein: CASRDRLGSPLHF. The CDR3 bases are TGTGCCAGCAGGGACAGGCTTGGTTCACCCCTCCACTTT.

CDR3 DNA sequence: TGCGCCAGCAGCCAAGGGGGGACAGGGACAGATACGCAGTATTTT. It yields the protein CASSQGGTGTDTQYF. This rearrangement joins TRBV4-1 to TRBJ2-3; 9 bases map to TRBD1. The V and J ends lost 1 base and 3 bases, in that order; junction bases with no gene match: 2. Per the germline V gene, CDR1 is MGHRA and CDR2 is YSYEKL. CDR3 length equals 15 residues.

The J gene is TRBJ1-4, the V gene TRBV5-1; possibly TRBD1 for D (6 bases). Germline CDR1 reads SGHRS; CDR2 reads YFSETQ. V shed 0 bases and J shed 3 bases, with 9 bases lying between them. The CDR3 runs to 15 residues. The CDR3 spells CASSLAQGSNEKLFF. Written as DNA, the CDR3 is TGCGCCAGCAGCTTGGCCCAGGGGTCTAATGAAAAACTGTTTTTT.

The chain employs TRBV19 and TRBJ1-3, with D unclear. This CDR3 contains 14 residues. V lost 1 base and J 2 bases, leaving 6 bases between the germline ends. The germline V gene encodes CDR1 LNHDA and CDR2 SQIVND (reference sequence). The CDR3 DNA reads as TGTGCCAGTAGTATAGGCCCCACTGGAAACACCATATATTTT. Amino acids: CASSIGPTGNTIYF.

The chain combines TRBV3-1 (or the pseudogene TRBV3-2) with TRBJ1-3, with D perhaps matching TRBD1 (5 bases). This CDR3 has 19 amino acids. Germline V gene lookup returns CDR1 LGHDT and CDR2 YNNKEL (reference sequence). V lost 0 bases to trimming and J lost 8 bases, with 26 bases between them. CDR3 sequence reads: CASSQDLSAGTQFEDTIYF. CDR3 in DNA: TGTGCCAGCAGCCAAGATCTAAGTGCCGGGACTCAATTCGAGGACACCATATATTTT.

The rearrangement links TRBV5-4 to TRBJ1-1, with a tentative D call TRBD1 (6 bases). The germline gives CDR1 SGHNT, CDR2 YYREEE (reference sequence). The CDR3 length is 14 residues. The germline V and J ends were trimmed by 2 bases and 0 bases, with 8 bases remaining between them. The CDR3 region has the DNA TGTGCCAGCAGCTTAGGACAGATGAACACTGAAGCTTTCTTT. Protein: CASSLGQMNTEAFF.

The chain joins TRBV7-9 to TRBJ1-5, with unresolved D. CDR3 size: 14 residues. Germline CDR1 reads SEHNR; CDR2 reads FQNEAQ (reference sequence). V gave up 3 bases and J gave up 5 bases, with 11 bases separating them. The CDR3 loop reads CASSFDNPYQPQHF. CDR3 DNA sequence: TGTGCCAGCAGCTTCGACAACCCCTATCAGCCCCAGCATTTT.

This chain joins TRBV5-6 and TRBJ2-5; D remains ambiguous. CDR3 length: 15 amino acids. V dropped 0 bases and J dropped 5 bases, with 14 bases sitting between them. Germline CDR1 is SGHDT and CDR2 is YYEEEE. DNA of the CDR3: TGTGCCAGCAGCTTGGCCGGACCGCTGAGGGAGACCCAGTACTTC. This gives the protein CASSLAGPLRETQYF.

CDR3: CASSLGLRTEAFF. CDR3 sequence (DNA): TGTGCCAGCAGCCTTGGTTTGCGGACTGAAGCTTTCTTT. The V and J genes are TRBV7-3 and TRBJ1-1; D is unresolved. CDR3 length equals 13 residues. Germline CDR1 is SGHTA and CDR2 is FQGTGA. Between the trimmed V and J ends, which lost 5 bases and 5 bases, there was a span of 12 bases.

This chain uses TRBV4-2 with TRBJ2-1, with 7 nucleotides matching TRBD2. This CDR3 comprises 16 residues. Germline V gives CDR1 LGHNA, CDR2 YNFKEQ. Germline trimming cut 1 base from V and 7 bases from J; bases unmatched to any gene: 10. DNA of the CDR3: TGTGCCAGCAGCCAAGTAGCGGGTGAAATGGGGAATGAGCAGTTCTTC. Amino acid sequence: CASSQVAGEMGNEQFF.

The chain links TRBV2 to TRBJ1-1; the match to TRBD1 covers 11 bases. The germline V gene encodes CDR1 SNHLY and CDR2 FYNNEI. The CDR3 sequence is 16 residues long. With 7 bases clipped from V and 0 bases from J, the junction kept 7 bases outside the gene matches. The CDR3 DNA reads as TGTGCCAGCAAGACTCGGACAGGGGGCGTGAACACTGAAGCTTTCTTT. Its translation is CASKTRTGGVNTEAFF. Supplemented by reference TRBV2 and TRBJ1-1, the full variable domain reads EPEVTQTPSHQVTQMGQEVILRCVPISNHLYFYWYRQILGQKVEFLVSFYNNEISEKSEIFDDQFSVERPDGSNFTLKIRSTKLEDSAMYFCASKTRTGGVNTEAFFGQGTRLTVV.

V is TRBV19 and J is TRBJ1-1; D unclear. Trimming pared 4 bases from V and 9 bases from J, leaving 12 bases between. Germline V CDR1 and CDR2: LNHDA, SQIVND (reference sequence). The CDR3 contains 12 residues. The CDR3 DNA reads TGTGCCAGTAGTAAGACCCCTTCGCAAGCTTTCTTT. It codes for CASSKTPSQAFF.

The CDR3 here is CASSYGQGNTIYF. In DNA form, the CDR3 reads TGTGCCAGCAGCTATGGACAGGGAAACACCATATATTTT. This chain uses TRBV5-4 with TRBJ1-3, with a tentative D call TRBD1 (6 bases). Germline CDR1 reads SGHNT; CDR2 reads YYREEE (reference sequence). The ends were cut back, 3 bases at V and 4 bases at J, with 8 bases in the middle. This CDR3 spans 13 amino acids.

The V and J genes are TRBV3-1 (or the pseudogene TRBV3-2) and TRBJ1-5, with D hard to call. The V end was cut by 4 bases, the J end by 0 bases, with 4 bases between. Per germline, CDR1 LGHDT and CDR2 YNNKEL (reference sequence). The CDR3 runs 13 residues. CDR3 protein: CASSLFSNQPQHF. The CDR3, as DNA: TGTGCCAGCAGCCTATTTAGCAATCAGCCCCAGCATTTT.

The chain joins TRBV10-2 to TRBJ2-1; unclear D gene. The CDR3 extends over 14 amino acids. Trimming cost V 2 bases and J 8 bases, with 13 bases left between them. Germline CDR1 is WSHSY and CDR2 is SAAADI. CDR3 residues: CASSEGYPGDEQFF. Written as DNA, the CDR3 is TGCGCCAGCAGTGAGGGGTATCCCGGCGATGAGCAGTTCTTC.

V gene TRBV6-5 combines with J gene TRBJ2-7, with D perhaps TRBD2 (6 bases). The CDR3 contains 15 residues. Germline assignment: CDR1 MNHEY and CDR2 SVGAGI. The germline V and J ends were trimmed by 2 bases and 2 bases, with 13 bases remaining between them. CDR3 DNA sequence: TGTGCCAGCAGTTACCCGGGACTTAGCCCCTACGAGCAGTACTTC. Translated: CASSYPGLSPYEQYF.

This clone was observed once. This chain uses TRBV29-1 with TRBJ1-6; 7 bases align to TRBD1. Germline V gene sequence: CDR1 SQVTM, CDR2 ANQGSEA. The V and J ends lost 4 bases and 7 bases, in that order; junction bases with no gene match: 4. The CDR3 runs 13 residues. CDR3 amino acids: CSVGEGANSPLHF. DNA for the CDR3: TGCAGCGTTGGCGAGGGGGCGAATTCACCCCTCCACTTT.

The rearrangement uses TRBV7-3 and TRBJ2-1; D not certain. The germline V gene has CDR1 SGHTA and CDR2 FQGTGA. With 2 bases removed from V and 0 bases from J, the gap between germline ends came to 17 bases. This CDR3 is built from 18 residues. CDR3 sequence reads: CASSLRGLSYGSYNEQFF. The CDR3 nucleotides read TGTGCCAGCAGCTTACGAGGTCTTTCGTATGGCTCCTACAATGAGCAGTTCTTC.

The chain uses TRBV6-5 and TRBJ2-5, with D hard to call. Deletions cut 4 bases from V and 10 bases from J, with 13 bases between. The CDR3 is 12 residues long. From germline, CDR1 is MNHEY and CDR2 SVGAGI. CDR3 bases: TGTGCCAGCAGTTCCAGAAGTAAGGACCAGTACTTC. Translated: CASSSRSKDQYF.

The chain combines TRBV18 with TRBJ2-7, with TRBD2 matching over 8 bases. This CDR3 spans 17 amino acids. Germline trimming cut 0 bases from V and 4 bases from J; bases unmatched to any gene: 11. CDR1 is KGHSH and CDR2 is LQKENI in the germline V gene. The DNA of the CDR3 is TGTGCCAGCTCACCACCGATGGCGGGGGGTACAGGGTACGAGCAGTACTTC. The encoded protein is CASSPPMAGGTGYEQYF.

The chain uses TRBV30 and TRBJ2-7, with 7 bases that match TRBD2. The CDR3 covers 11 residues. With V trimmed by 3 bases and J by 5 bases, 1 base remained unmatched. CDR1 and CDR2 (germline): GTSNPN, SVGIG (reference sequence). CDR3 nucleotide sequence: TGTGCCTGGAGACGGGGGGACGAGCAGTACTTC. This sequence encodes CAWRRGDEQYF.

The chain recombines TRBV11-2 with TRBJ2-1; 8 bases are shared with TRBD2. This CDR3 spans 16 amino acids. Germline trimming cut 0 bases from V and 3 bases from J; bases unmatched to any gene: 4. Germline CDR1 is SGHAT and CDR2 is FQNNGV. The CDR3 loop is CASSLDVLAGYNEQFF. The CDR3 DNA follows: TGTGCCAGCAGCTTAGATGTTCTAGCGGGCTACAATGAGCAGTTCTTC.

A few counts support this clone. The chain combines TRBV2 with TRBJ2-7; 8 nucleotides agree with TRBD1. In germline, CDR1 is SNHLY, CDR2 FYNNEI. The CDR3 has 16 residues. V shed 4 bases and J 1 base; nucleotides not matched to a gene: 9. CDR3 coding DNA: TGTGCCAGCAGTGCTGGGACAGGTCCTACTTCCTACGAGCAGTACTTC. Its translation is CASSAGTGPTSYEQYF. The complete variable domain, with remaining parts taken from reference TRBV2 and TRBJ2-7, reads EPEVTQTPSHQVTQMGQEVILRCVPISNHLYFYWYRQILGQKVEFLVSFYNNEISEKSEIFDDQFSVERPDGSNFTLKIRSTKLEDSAMYFCASSAGTGPTSYEQYFGPGTRLTVT.

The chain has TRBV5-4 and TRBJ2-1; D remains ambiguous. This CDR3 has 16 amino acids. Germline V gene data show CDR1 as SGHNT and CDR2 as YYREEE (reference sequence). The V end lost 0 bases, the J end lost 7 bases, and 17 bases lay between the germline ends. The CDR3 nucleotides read TGTGCCAGCAGCTTGGCCGCGGAAGGCCCTCGGAATGAGCAGTTCTTC. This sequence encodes CASSLAAEGPRNEQFF.

CDR3 sequence: CASSPPQGGNTEAFF. CDR3 in DNA: TGTGCCAGCTCACCACCCCAGGGGGGGAATACTGAAGCTTTCTTT. This rearrangement joins TRBV18 to TRBJ1-1, with TRBD1 matching 7 bases. The length of the CDR3 is 15 residues. Germline V lookup: CDR1 KGHSH, CDR2 LQKENI. V was clipped by 0 bases and J by 5 bases; unmatched bases: 6.

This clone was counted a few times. CDR3 bases: TGTGCCAGCAGTGCCGGGACAGGAGAACAAGAGACCCAGTACTTC. It yields the protein CASSAGTGEQETQYF. V gene TRBV6-4 combines with J gene TRBJ2-5; 8 bases line up with TRBD1. V was clipped by 4 bases and J by 2 bases; unmatched bases: 6. Germline values: CDR1 MRHNA, CDR2 SNTAGT. CDR3 length equals 15 residues.

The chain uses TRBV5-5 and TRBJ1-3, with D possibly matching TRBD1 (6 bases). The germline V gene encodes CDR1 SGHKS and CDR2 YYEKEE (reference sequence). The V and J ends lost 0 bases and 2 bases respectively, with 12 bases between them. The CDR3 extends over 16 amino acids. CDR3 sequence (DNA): TGTGCCAGCAGCTTGGAACCGGGGGCGCCTGGAAACACCATATATTTT. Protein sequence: CASSLEPGAPGNTIYF.